Listed below are T cell receptor beta chains from one sample, sequenced in a study of T-cell memory formation after mild COVID-19. TCRdb recomputed calls from the 5' RACE reads with MiXCR, one row per CDR3 protein. The sample has roughly 620,000 distinct CDR3 sequences; roughly 18% are singletons. The source material was PBMCs or a T cell subset sorted from them (not recorded which). These receptors all come from an adult woman who had mild COVID-19 (a few samples of this study predate the infection). Cell type and time point are not known. CDR3s include the opening cysteine and the closing phenylalanine or tryptophan. The D gene is left open where the match is weak. Where a row states a size, it is once, few, many or the class of an expanded clone; other rows omit it.

J gene,clone size,D gene,V gene,CDR3 length,CDR3 protein,CDR3 DNA
TRBJ2-1,-,TRBD2,TRBV3-1,15,CASSQAGTSVWEQFF,TGTGCCAGCAGCCAAGCCGGGACTAGCGTATGGGAGCAGTTCTTC
TRBJ2-5,-,-,TRBV7-2,15,CASSLILLPSETQYF,TGTGCCAGCAGCTTAATCCTCTTGCCGTCCGAGACCCAGTACTTC
TRBJ2-3,-,TRBD2,TRBV5-1,16,CASSLGLAGELDTQYF,TGCGCCAGCAGCCTGGGACTAGCGGGAGAGTTAGATACGCAGTATTTT
TRBJ2-4,many,TRBD1,TRBV9,14,CASSVGGGGGIQYF,TGTGCCAGCAGCGTAGGAGGGGGCGGCGGCATTCAGTACTTC
TRBJ2-7,few,TRBD2,TRBV29-1,13,CSFPPGGGYEQYF,TGCAGCTTCCCCCCGGGAGGGGGGTACGAGCAGTACTTC
TRBJ2-1,-,TRBD1,TRBV5-1,14,CASRDRVGRGEQFF,TGCGCCAGCCGTGACAGGGTGGGTCGGGGTGAGCAGTTCTTC
TRBJ2-7,few,-,TRBV4-3,16,CASSQDVTGTSYEQYF,TGCGCCAGCAGCCAAGATGTAACGGGGACCTCCTACGAGCAGTACTTC
TRBJ1-2,-,TRBD1,TRBV6-1,14,CASSEGNRGRGGTF,TGTGCCAGCAGTGAAGGGAACAGGGGAAGAGGAGGTACCTTC
TRBJ2-1,many,-,TRBV5-1,14,CASSLGRGNNEQFF,TGCGCCAGCAGCTTGGGGCGGGGCAACAATGAGCAGTTCTTC
TRBJ1-4,-,-,TRBV3-1,13,CASSLPQGEKLFF,TGTGCCAGCAGCCTACCGCAAGGTGAAAAACTGTTTTTT
TRBJ2-7,-,TRBD2,TRBV30,11,CASRTGGEQYF,TGTGCCTCAAGGACGGGGGGCGAGCAGTACTTC
TRBJ2-7,-,-,TRBV5-1,15,CASSLGQEPSYEQYF,TGCGCCAGCAGCTTGGGACAGGAACCCTCCTACGAGCAGTACTTC
TRBJ2-7,-,-,TRBV29-1,13,CSVTGRNSYEQYF,TGCAGCGTTACAGGTAGAAACTCCTACGAGCAGTACTTC
TRBJ2-3,-,TRBD2,TRBV7-9,15,CASSLAASGGATQYF,TGTGCCAGCAGCTTAGCCGCTAGCGGGGGGGCTACGCAGTATTTT
TRBJ2-3,-,TRBD2,TRBV10-2,16,CASSDDPRLAGDTQYF,TGCGCCAGCAGCGATGACCCTCGACTAGCGGGAGATACGCAGTATTTT
TRBJ2-3,-,TRBD2,TRBV20-1,14,CSARGWGGPDTQYF,TGCAGTGCTAGAGGGTGGGGGGGTCCAGATACGCAGTATTTT
TRBJ2-7,-,-,TRBV27,14,CASSLADRIHEQYF,TGTGCCAGCAGTCTAGCAGACAGGATCCACGAGCAGTACTTC
TRBJ1-1,-,-,TRBV9,15,CASSARDGANTEAFF,TGTGCCAGCAGCGCAAGGGACGGGGCCAACACTGAAGCTTTCTTT
TRBJ2-1,few,-,TRBV18,17,CASSPFSRRRSYNEQFF,TGTGCCAGCTCACCATTTTCGCGGAGACGCTCCTACAATGAGCAGTTCTTC
TRBJ1-4,few,-,TRBV9,15,CASSVEDSFREKLFF,TGTGCCAGCAGCGTAGAGGACAGTTTTCGGGAAAAACTGTTTTTT
TRBJ2-7,few,TRBD1,TRBV25-1,15,CASRPPGTGVGEQYF,TGTGCCAGCAGACCACCCGGGACAGGGGTGGGCGAGCAGTACTTC
TRBJ1-2,many,-,TRBV5-1,14,CASSPGLINYGYTF,TGCGCCAGCAGCCCCGGATTAATCAACTATGGCTACACCTTC
TRBJ1-2,-,-,TRBV5-1,11,CASREDSGYTF,TGCGCCAGCAGGGAGGACTCTGGCTACACCTTC
TRBJ2-4,-,TRBD1,TRBV27,14,CASSPGQGFFIQYF,TGTGCCAGCAGCCCAGGACAGGGCTTTTTCATTCAGTACTTC